Listed below are T cell receptor beta chains from one sample, sequenced in a study of T cell repertoires in cytomegalovirus infection. For these receptors, no antigen is known. MiXCR, run by TCRdb on the reads, gives a single entry per CDR3 protein. Of around 800,000 distinct CDR3 sequences listed, 30% to 35% are singletons. The sequences come from cultured CD8+ T cells from PBMCs, collected from culture after CMV antigen stimulation. These receptor sequences come from a human donor in good health (CMV status not recorded). Some clones in this sample may be carry-over from other donors' samples. CDR3s include the opening cysteine and the closing phenylalanine or tryptophan. A D gene is named only where the DNA matches it firmly. A clone size is listed for some rows: how often the clone was seen (once, few, many), or a class if it is expanded.

V gene	clone size	J gene	D gene	CDR3 protein	CDR3 DNA
TRBV6-2/TRBV6-3	few	TRBJ2-5	.	CASSYPFLWETQYF	TGTGCCAGCAGTTACCCCTTCCTCTGGGAGACCCAGTACTTC
TRBV7-8	many	TRBJ2-7	TRBD1	CASSLPRQGEGSGDEQYF	TGTGCCAGCAGCCTACCGCGACAGGGGGAGGGTAGCGGCGACGAGCAGTACTTC
TRBV20-1	few	TRBJ2-1	.	CSVTSGGLPYNEQFF	TGCAGTGTTACCTCCGGGGGGCTTCCCTACAATGAGCAGTTCTTC
TRBV6-5	.	TRBJ1-2	.	CASSWDFKANYGYTF	TGTGCCAGCAGTTGGGACTTCAAGGCTAACTATGGCTACACCTTC
TRBV6-5	.	TRBJ1-1	.	CASSYSAGGYTEAFF	TGTGCCAGCAGTTACTCAGCCGGGGGGTACACTGAAGCTTTCTTT
TRBV9	few	TRBJ2-1	.	CASSVQGEVYNEQFF	TGTGCCAGCAGCGTCCAGGGGGAGGTCTACAATGAGCAGTTCTTC
TRBV4-1	few	TRBJ2-7	TRBD1	CASSQDRTGWYEQYF	TGCGCCAGCAGCCAAGATCGGACAGGGTGGTACGAGCAGTACTTC
TRBV6-5	.	TRBJ1-1	.	CASSYSRVQGYTEAFF	TGTGCCAGCAGTTACTCGCGGGTACAGGGTTACACTGAAGCTTTCTTT
TRBV7-2	many	TRBJ2-3	.	CASSLAALPSTDTQYF	TGTGCCAGCAGCTTAGCCGCACTCCCTAGCACAGATACGCAGTATTTT
TRBV6-2/TRBV6-3	many	TRBJ1-1	.	CASTSVRGSNTEAFF	TGTGCCAGCACCTCAGTTAGGGGATCGAACACTGAAGCTTTCTTT
TRBV4-1	.	TRBJ2-3	.	CASSQPGDPMQYF	TGCGCCAGCAGCCAACCGGGGGACCCAATGCAGTATTTT
TRBV7-2	few	TRBJ2-1	.	CASSSWGYNNEQFF	TGTGCCAGCAGCTCGTGGGGTTATAACAATGAGCAGTTCTTC
TRBV12-3/TRBV12-4	many	TRBJ2-5	.	CASSVTGPEETQYF	TGTGCCAGCAGTGTTACAGGGCCAGAAGAGACCCAGTACTTC
TRBV7-6	many	TRBJ2-1	.	CASSFGGTNEQFF	TGTGCCAGCAGTTTTGGAGGGACGAATGAGCAGTTCTTC
TRBV12-3/TRBV12-4	.	TRBJ1-2	.	CASSLYYIYGYTF	TGTGCCAGCAGTTTATACTACATCTATGGCTACACCTTC
TRBV7-9	.	TRBJ2-1	.	CVSTTTATYNEQFF	TGTGTCAGCACCACGACAGCTACATACAATGAGCAGTTCTTC
TRBV6-5	once	TRBJ1-2	TRBD1	CASRPIQGARDYGYTF	TGTGCCAGCAGACCGATACAGGGGGCGCGAGACTATGGCTACACCTTC
TRBV7-2	many	TRBJ2-1	.	CASKFRGQGGSRGNEQFF	TGTGCCAGCAAGTTTAGGGGGCAGGGGGGCTCAAGGGGGAATGAGCAGTTCTTC
TRBV7-4	.	TRBJ2-4	TRBD1	CASSLEGGREAKNIQYF	TGTGCCAGCAGCTTAGAAGGGGGCAGGGAGGCCAAAAACATTCAGTACTTC
TRBV20-1	.	TRBJ2-2	TRBD2	CSAHPRLAGGTGELFF	TGCAGTGCTCATCCCCGACTAGCCGGGGGCACCGGGGAGCTGTTTTTT
TRBV19	.	TRBJ1-1	.	CASTSAQRMNTEAFF	.
TRBV7-9	many	TRBJ2-1	TRBD1	CASSRTGYHHEQFF	TGTGCCAGCAGTCGGACAGGGTACCACCATGAGCAGTTCTTC
TRBV9	once	TRBJ1-3	.	CASSPGNSAGNTIYF	TGTGCCAGCAGCCCAGGGAACAGTGCTGGAAACACCATATATTTT
TRBV5-4	.	TRBJ2-2	.	CASSFRAGSNTGELFF	TGTGCCAGCAGCTTTCGAGCGGGTTCGAACACCGGGGAGCTGTTTTTT
TRBV7-9	.	TRBJ1-5	.	CASSLGHINQPQHF	TGTGCCAGCAGCTTAGGGCATATTAATCAGCCCCAGCATTTT
TRBV9	.	TRBJ2-3	TRBD2	CASSALAGGPGDTQYF	TGTGCCAGCAGCGCCCTAGCGGGGGGGCCGGGAGATACGCAGTATTTT
TRBV12-5	few	TRBJ1-2	.	CASGFYPAGHYGYTF	TGTGCTAGTGGTTTCTACCCAGCAGGGCACTATGGCTACACCTTC
TRBV5-4	few	TRBJ1-1	.	CASSAIPLNTEAFF	TGTGCCAGCAGCGCGATACCATTGAACACTGAAGCTTTCTTT
TRBV5-6	few	TRBJ1-2	.	CASSAGNSGYTF	TGTGCCAGCAGCGCCGGGAATAGTGGCTACACCTTC
TRBV6-2/TRBV6-3	.	TRBJ1-2	.	CASSSTGFGYTF	TGTGCCAGCAGTTCCACAGGGTTTGGCTACACCTTC
TRBV27	few	TRBJ2-5	TRBD1	CASSPHTGVQETQYF	TGTGCCAGCAGTCCCCATACAGGGGTTCAAGAGACCCAGTACTTC
TRBV6-2/TRBV6-3	.	TRBJ1-1	.	CASSPKSFLLEAFF	TGTGCCAGCAGCCCGAAATCATTCCTACTCGAAGCTTTCTTT
TRBV29-1	few	TRBJ1-3	.	CSVEADGSNYGNTIYF	TGCAGCGTTGAAGCTGATGGCAGTAATTACGGAAACACCATATATTTT
TRBV4-1	.	TRBJ2-2	TRBD2	CASSRGGAKGELFF	TGCGCCAGCAGTCGCGGGGGGGCGAAGGGGGAGCTGTTTTTT
TRBV12-3/TRBV12-4	few	TRBJ1-2	TRBD1	CASSHGTGTNYGYTF	TGTGCCAGCAGCCATGGGACAGGGACCAACTATGGCTACACCTTC
TRBV25-1	.	TRBJ1-5	.	CASSAGANSNQPQHF	TGTGCCAGCAGTGCTGGTGCTAATAGCAATCAGCCCCAGCATTTT
TRBV28	.	TRBJ1-2	TRBD1	CASSFGQGAAGYTF	TGTGCCAGCAGTTTCGGACAGGGGGCTGCCGGCTACACCTTC
TRBV11-3	few	TRBJ2-1	.	CASSTGPFEEQFF	TGTGCCAGCAGTACTGGTCCGTTTGAGGAGCAGTTCTTC
TRBV4-1	few	TRBJ2-7	TRBD2	CASSPGLRSNEQYF	TGCGCCAGCAGCCCGGGACTAAGATCCAACGAGCAGTACTTC
TRBV5-1	.	TRBJ2-5	TRBD1	CASSSTGTLSQETQYF	TGCGCCAGCAGCTCGACAGGGACACTATCCCAAGAGACCCAGTACTTC
TRBV14	few	TRBJ1-1	.	CASSQNRDGAFF	TGTGCCAGCAGCCAAAACAGGGACGGGGCTTTCTTT
TRBV7-2	many	TRBJ1-2	.	CASSLGQPFYGYTF	TGTGCCAGCAGCTTAGGCCAGCCTTTCTATGGCTACACCTTC
TRBV6-2/TRBV6-3	few	TRBJ2-1	TRBD1	CASGTGNHEQFF	TGTGCCAGCGGGACAGGGAACCATGAGCAGTTCTTC
TRBV9	.	TRBJ1-4	TRBD1	CASSVGDSSYEKLFF	TGTGCCAGCAGCGTGGGGGACAGTTCTTATGAAAAACTGTTTTTT
TRBV7-2	many	TRBJ2-2	TRBD1	CASSALGSLGQGWTGELFF	TGTGCCAGCAGTGCCCTAGGGTCTCTGGGACAGGGGTGGACCGGGGAGCTGTTTTTT
TRBV27	many	TRBJ2-1	.	CASSLSGDNEQFF	TGTGCCAGCAGCTTATCGGGGGACAATGAGCAGTTCTTC
TRBV6-5	few	TRBJ1-2	.	CASSYSGVAYGYTF	TGTGCCAGCAGTTACTCGGGGGTAGCGTATGGCTACACCTTC
TRBV27	.	TRBJ1-5	TRBD1	CASTPGGYSNQPQHF	TGTGCCAGCACCCCAGGGGGTTATAGCAATCAGCCCCAGCATTTT
TRBV20-1	many	TRBJ1-6	TRBD1	CSARESGQGASPLHF	TGCAGTGCTAGGGAGTCGGGACAGGGGGCTTCACCCCTCCACTTT
TRBV9	.	TRBJ2-5	TRBD2	CASSPPGASGGRETQYF	TGTGCCAGCAGCCCACCCGGGGCTAGCGGGGGACGAGAGACCCAGTACTTC
TRBV7-9	.	TRBJ2-5	.	CASSRYAAGQETQYF	TGTGCCAGCAGTCGTTACGCGGCAGGCCAAGAGACCCAGTACTTC
TRBV7-6	many	TRBJ2-1	TRBD1	CASSLAVVKGAHDEQFF	TGTGCCAGCAGCTTAGCGGTGGTAAAGGGGGCTCACGATGAGCAGTTCTTC